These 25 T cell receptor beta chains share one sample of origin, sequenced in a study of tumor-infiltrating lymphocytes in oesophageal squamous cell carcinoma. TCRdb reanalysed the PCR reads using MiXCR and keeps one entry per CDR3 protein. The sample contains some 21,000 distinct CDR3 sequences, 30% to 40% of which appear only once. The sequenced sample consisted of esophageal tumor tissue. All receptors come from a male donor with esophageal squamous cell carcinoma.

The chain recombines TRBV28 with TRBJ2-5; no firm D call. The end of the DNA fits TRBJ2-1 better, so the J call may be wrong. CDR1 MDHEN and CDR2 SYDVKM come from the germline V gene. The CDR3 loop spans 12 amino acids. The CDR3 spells CASSLNYNEQFF. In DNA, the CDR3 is TGTGCCAGCAGTCTAAACTACAATGAGCAGTTCTTC.

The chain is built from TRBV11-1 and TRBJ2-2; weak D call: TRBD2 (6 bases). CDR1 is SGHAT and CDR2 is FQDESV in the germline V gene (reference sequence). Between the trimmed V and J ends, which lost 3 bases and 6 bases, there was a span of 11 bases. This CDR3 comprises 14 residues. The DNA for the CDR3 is TGTGCCAGCAGCTTGGGGGGAGTAGCCGGGGAGCTGTTTTTT. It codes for CASSLGGVAGELFF.

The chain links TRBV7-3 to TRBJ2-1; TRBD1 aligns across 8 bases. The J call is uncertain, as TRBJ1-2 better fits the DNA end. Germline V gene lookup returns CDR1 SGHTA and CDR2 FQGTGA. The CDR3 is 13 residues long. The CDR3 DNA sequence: TGTGCCAGCAGCCAGACAGGGGTCTATGGCTACACCTTC. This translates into CASSQTGVYGYTF.

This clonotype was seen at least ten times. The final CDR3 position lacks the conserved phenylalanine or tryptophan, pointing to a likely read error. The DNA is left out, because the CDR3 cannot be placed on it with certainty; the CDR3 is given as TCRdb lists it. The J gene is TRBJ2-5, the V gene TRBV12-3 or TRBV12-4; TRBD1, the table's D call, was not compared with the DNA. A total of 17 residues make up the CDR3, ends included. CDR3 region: CASSLAGTIRSPLHFGN.

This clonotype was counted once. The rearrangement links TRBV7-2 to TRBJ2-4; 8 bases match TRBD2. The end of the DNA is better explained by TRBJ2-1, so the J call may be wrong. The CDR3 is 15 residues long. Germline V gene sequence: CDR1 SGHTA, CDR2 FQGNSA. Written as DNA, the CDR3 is TGTGCCAGCAGCCCAATAGCGGGAAAGGGAGTTGAGCAGTTCTTC. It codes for CASSPIAGKGVEQFF.

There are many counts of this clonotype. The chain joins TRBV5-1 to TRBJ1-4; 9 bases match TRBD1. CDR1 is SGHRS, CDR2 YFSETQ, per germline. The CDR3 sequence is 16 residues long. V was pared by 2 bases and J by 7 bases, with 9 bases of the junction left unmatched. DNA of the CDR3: TGCGCCAGCAGCTTAAATCGCGGGACAGGGTCTGAAAAACTGTTTTTT. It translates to CASSLNRGTGSEKLFF.

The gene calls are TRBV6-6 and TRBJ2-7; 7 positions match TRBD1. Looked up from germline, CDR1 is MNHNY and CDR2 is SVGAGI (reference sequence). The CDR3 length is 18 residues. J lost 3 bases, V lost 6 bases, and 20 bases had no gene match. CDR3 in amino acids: CASSSIRSPYGQDYEQYF. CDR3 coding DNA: TGTGCCAGCAGCTCAATTAGGTCCCCGTACGGACAGGACTACGAGCAGTACTTC.

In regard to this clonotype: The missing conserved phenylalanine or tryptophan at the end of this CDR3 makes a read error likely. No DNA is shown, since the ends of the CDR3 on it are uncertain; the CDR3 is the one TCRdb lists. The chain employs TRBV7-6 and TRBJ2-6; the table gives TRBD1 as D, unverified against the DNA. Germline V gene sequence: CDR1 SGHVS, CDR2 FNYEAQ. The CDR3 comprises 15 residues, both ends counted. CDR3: CASSSVRQETQYFGA.

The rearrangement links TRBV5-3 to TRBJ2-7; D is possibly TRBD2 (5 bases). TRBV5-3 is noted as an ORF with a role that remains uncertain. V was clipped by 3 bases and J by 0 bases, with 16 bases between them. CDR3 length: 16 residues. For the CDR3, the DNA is TGTGCCAGAAGCTGGAGGACGGCTCAGAGCTCCTACGAGCAGTACTTC. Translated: CARSWRTAQSSYEQYF.

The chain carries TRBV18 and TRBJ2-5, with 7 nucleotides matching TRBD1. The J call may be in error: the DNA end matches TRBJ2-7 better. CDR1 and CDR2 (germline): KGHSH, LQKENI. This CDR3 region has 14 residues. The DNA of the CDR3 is TGTGCCAGCTCACTCGGGACAGATTCGAGCGAGCAGTACTTC. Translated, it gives CASSLGTDSSEQYF.

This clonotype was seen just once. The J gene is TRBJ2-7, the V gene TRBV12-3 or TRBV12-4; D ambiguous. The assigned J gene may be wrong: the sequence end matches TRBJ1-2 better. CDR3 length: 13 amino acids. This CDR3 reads CASSFFANYGYTF. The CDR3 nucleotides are TGTGCCAGCAGTTTTTTTGCTAACTATGGCTACACCTTC.

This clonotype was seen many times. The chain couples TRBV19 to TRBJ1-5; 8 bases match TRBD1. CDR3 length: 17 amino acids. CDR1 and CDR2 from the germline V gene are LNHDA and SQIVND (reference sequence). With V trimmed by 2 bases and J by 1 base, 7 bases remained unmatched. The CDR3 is CASSINPRTGSNQPQHF. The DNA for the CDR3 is TGTGCCAGTAGTATAAATCCCAGGACAGGGAGCAATCAGCCCCAGCATTTT.

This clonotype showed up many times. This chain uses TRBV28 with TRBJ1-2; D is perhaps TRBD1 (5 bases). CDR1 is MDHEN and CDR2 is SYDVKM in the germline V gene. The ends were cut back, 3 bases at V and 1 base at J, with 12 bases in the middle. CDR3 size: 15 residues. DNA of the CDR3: TGTGCCAGCAGTTTGTGGCAGGGAATTAACTATGGCTACACCTTC. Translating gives CASSLWQGINYGYTF.

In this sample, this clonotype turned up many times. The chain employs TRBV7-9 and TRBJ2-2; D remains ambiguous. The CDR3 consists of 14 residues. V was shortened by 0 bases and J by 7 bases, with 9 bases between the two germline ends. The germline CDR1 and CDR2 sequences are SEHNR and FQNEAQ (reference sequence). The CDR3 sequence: CASSLASGYGELFF. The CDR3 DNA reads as TGTGCCAGCAGCTTAGCGTCAGGTTACGGGGAGCTGTTTTTT.

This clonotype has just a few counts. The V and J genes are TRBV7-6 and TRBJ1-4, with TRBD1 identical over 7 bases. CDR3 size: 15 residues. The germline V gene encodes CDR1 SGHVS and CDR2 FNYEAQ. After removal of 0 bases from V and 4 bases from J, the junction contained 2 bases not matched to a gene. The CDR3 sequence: CASSLAQGGNEKLFF. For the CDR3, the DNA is TGTGCCAGCAGCTTAGCGCAGGGGGGTAATGAAAAACTGTTTTTT.

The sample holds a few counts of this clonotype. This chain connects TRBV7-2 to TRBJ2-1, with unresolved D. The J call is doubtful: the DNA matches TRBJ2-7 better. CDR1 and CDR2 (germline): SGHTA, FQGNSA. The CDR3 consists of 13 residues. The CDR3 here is CASSLGNFDEQYF. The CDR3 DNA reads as TGTGCCAGCAGCTTAGGCAATTTCGACGAGCAGTACTTC.

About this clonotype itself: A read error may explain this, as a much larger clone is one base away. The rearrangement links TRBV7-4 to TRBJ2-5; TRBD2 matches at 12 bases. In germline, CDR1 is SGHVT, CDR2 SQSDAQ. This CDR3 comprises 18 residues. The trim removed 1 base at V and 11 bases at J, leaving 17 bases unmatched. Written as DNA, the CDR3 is TGTGCCAGCAGCTTAGGGTGGCTAGCGGGAGGGCACAGGCATGAGCAGTACTTC. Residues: CASSLGWLAGGHRHEQYF.

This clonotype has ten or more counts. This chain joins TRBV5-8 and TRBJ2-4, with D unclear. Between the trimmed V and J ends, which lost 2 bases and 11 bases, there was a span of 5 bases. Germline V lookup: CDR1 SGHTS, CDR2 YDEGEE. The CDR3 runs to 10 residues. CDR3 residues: CASSFPVQYF. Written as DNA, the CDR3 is TGTGCCAGCAGCTTTCCAGTTCAGTACTTC.

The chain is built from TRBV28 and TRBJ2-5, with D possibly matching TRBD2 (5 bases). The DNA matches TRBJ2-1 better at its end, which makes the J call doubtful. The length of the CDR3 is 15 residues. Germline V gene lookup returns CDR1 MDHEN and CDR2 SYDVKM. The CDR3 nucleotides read TGTGCCAGCAGTCCCCATTTACCAGCGGAAAATGAGCAGTTCTTC. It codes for CASSPHLPAENEQFF.

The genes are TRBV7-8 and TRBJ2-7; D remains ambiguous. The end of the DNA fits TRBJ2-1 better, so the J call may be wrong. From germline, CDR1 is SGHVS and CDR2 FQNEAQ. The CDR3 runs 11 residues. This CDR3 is CASSSNNEQFF. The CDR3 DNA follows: TGTGCCAGCAGCTCGAACAATGAGCAGTTCTTC.

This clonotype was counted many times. CDR3 sequence reads: CASSSGWGGVSNQPQHF. DNA of the CDR3: TGTGCCAGCAGCTCAGGGTGGGGGGGCGTTAGCAATCAGCCCCAGCATTTT. J is TRBJ1-5 and V is TRBV12-3 or TRBV12-4; D may be TRBD1 (6 bases). Trimming took 6 bases from V and 0 from J, leaving 18 bases between them. CDR3 length: 17 residues.

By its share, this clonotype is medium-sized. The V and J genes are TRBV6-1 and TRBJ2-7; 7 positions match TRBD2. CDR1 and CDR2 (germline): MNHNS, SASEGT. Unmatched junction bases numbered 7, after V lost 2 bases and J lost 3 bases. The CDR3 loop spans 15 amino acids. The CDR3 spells CASSEFRTSFYEQYF. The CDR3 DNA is TGTGCCAGCAGTGAATTTAGGACTAGTTTCTACGAGCAGTACTTC.

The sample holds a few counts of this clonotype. This chain's CDR3 is CASSQRGQMGYNEQYF. The DNA for the CDR3 is TGCGCCAGCAGCCAAAGGGGCCAAATGGGGTACAATGAGCAGTACTTC. This sequence joins TRBV4-1 and TRBJ2-7, with D possibly TRBD1 on 5 matching bases. Looked up from germline, CDR1 is MGHRA and CDR2 is YSYEKL. CDR3 length: 16 amino acids. V was pared by 2 bases and J by 7 bases, with 21 bases between.

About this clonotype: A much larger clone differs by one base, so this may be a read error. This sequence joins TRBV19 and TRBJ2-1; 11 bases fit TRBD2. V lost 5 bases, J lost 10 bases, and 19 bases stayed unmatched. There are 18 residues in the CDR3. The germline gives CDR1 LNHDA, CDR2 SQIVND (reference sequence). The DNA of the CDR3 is TGTGCCAGTAGTCCACACTCGACTAGCGGGGTGTCCTCCTACGAGCAGTTCTTC. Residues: CASSPHSTSGVSSYEQFF.

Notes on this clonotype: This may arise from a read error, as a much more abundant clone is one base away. The CDR3 bases are TGTGCCACCTCTAGCGGATTTTTTTCCAATGAGCAGTACTTC. This sequence encodes CATSSGFFSNEQYF. This chain uses TRBV6-1 with TRBJ2-7, with 7 positions matching TRBD2. Germline V CDR1 and CDR2: MNHNS, SASEGT. V lost 10 bases, J lost 7 bases, and 16 bases stayed unmatched. This CDR3 has 14 amino acids.